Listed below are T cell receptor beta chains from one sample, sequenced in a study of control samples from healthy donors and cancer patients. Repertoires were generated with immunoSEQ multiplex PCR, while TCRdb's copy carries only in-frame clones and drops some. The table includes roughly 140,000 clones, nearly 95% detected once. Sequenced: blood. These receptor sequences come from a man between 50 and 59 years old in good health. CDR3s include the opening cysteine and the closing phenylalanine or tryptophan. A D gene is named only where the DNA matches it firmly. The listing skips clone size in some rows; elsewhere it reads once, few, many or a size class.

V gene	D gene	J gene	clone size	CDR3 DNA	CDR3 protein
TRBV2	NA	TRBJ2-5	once	TGTGCCAGCAGAAGGGGCTTACGAGAGACCCAGTACTTC	CASRRGLRETQYF
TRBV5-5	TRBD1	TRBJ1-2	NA	TGTGCCAGCAGCTTGGGGACAGGGCTGACCCGGGGCTACACCTTC	CASSLGTGLTRGYTF
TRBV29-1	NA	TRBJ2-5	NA	TGCAGCGTTGCCCCTGGAGACCTTGGGGAGACCCAGTACTTC	CSVAPGDLGETQYF
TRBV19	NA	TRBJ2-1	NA	TGTGCCAGTAGTCCCACCGGAGGCAGTGAGCAGTTCTTC	CASSPTGGSEQFF
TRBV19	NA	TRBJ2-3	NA	TGTGCCAGTAGTGGAACTTGGCGAGGCACAGATACGCAGTATTTT	CASSGTWRGTDTQYF
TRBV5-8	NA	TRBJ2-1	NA	TGTGCCAGCAGCTTGGCCGGTATAAAAATAGGTGGTGAGCAGTTCTTC	CASSLAGIKIGGEQFF
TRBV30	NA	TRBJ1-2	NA	TGTGCCTGGATACAGGGAAGTGGCTACACCTTC	CAWIQGSGYTF
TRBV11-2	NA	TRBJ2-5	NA	TGTGCCAGCAGCTTAGACTGGCAAGAGACCCAGTACTTC	CASSLDWQETQYF
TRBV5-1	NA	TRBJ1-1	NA	TGCGCCAGCAGCTTGGTAGACAGTCGTACTGAAGCTTTCTTT	CASSLVDSRTEAFF
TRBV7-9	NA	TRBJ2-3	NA	TGTGCCAGCAGCTTAGTCGGGGATACGCAGTATTTT	CASSLVGDTQYF